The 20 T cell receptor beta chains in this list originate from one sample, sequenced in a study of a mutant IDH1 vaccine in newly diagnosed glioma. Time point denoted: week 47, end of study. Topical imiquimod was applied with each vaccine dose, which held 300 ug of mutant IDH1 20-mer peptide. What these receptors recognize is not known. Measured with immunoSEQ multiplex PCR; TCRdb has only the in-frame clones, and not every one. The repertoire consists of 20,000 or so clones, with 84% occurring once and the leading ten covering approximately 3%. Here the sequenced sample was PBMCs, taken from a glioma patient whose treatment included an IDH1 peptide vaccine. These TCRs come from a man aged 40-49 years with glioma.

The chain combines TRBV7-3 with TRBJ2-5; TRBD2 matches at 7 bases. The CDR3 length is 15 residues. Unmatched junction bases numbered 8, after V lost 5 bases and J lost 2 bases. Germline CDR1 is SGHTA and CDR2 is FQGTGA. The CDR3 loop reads CASSRRLASQETQYF. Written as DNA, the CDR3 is TGTGCCAGCAGCAGACGACTAGCTAGTCAAGAGACCCAGTACTTC.

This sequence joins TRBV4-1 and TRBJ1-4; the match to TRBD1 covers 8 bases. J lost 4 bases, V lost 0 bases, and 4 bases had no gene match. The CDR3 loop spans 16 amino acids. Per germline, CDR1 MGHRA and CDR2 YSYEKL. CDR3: CASSQDRDRLNEKLFF. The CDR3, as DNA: TGCGCCAGCAGCCAAGATAGGGACAGGCTTAATGAAAAACTGTTTTTT.

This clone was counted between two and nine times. CDR3 sequence: CASSLTDTEAFF. The CDR3 coding sequence is TGCGCCAGCAGCTTGACAGACACTGAAGCTTTCTTT. The rearrangement links TRBV5-1 to TRBJ1-1; D is unresolved. Trimming removed 1 base from V and 3 bases from J, with 4 bases in between. Germline lookup yields CDR1 SGHRS and CDR2 YFSETQ. The CDR3 consists of 12 residues.

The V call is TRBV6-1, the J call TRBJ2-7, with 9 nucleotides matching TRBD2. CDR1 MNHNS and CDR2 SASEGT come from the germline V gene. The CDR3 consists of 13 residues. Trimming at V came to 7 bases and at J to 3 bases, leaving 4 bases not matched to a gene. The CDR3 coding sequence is TGTGCCAGCATTAGCGGGAGAGGCTACGAGCAGTACTTC. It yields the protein CASISGRGYEQYF.

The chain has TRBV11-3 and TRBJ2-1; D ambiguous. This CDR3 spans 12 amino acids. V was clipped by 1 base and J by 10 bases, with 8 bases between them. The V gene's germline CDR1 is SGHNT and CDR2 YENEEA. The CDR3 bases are TGTGCCAGCAGCTTAGGCCTAGGAGAGCAGTTCTTC. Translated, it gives CASSLGLGEQFF.

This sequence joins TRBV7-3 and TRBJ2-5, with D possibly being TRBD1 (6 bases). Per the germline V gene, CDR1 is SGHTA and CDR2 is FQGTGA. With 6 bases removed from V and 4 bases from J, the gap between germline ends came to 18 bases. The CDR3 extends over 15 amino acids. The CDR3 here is CASSLQWGPGETQYF. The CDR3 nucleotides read TGTGCCAGCAGTCTACAATGGGGGCCTGGAGAGACCCAGTACTTC.

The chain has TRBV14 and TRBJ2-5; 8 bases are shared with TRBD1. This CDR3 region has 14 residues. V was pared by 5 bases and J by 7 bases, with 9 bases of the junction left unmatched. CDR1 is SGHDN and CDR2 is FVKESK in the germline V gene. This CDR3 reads CASSWTGIGGTQYF. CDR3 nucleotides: TGTGCCAGCAGCTGGACAGGGATTGGTGGGACCCAGTACTTC.

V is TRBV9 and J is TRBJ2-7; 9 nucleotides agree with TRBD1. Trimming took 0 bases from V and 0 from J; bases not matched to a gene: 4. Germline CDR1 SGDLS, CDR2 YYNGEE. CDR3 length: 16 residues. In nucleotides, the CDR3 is TGTGCCAGCAGCGTAGAGCCGGGACAGGGCTCCTACGAGCAGTACTTC. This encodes CASSVEPGQGSYEQYF. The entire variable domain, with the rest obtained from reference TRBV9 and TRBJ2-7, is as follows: DSGVTQTPKHLITATGQRVTLRCSPRSGDLSVYWYQQSLDQGLQFLIQYYNGEERAKGNILERFSAQQFPDLHSELNLSSLELGDSALYFCASSVEPGQGSYEQYFGPGTRLTVT.

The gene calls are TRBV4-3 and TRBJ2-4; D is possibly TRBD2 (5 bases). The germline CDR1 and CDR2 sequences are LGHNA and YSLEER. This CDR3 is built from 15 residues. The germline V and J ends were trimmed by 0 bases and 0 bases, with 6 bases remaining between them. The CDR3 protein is CASSQDAGAKNIQYF. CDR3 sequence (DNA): TGCGCCAGCAGCCAAGACGCGGGAGCCAAAAACATTCAGTACTTC.

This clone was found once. CDR3 in amino acids: CASSGTGSQYF. The CDR3 coding sequence is TGTGCCAGCAGCGGGACAGGTTCTCAGTACTTC. The rearrangement links TRBV5-6 to TRBJ2-4; 8 bases fit TRBD1. V lost 4 bases and J lost 12; bases outside the gene matches: 3. CDR3 length: 11 residues. Germline CDR1 is SGHDT and CDR2 is YYEEEE. Combining the CDR3 with reference TRBV5-6 and TRBJ2-4 gives the whole variable domain DAGVTQSPTHLIKTRGQQVTLRCSPKSGHDTVSWYQQALGQGPQFIFQYYEEEERQRGNFPDRFSGHQFPNYSSELNVNALLLGDSALYLCASSGTGSQYFGAGTRLSVL.

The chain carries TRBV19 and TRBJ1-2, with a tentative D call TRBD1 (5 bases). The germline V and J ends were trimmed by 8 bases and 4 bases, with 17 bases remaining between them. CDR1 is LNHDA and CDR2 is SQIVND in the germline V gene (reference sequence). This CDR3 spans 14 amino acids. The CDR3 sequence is CASFDGGTSYGYTF. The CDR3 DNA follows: TGTGCCAGTTTCGACGGAGGGACTAGCTATGGCTACACCTTC.

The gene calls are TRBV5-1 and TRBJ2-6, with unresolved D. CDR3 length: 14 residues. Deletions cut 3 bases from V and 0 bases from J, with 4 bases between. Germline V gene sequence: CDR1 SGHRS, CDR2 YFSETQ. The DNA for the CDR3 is TGCGCCAGCAGCTCGAACTCTGGGGCCAACGTCCTGACTTTC. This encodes CASSSNSGANVLTF.

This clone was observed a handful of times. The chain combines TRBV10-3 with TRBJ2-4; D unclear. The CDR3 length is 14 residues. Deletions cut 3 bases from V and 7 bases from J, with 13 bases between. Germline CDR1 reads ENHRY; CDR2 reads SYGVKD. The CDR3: CAISDGSTRNIQYF. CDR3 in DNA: TGTGCCATCAGTGATGGGTCTACCAGGAACATTCAGTACTTC.

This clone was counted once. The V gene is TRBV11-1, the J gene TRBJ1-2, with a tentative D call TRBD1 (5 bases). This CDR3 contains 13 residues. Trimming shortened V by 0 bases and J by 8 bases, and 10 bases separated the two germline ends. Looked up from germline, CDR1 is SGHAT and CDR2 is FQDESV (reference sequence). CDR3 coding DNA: TGTGCCAGCAGCTTAGCCAGGGCATCGGGCTACACCTTC. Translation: CASSLARASGYTF. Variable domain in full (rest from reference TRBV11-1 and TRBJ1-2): EAEVAQSPRYKITEKSQAVAFWCDPISGHATLYWYRQILGQGPELLVQFQDESVVDDSQLPKDRFSAERLKGVDSTLKIQPAELGDSAMYLCASSLARASGYTFGSGTRLTVV.

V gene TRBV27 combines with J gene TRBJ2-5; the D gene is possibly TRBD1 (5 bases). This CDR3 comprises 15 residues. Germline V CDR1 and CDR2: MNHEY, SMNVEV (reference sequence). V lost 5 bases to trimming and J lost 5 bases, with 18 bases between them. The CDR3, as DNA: TGTGCCAGCAGTGCCAGGGTACTACCCCCGGAGACCCAGTACTTC. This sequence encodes CASSARVLPPETQYF.

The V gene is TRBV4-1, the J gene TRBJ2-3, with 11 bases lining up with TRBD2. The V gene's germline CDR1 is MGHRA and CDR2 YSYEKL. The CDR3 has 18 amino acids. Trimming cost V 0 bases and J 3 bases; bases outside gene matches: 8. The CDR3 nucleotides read TGCGCCAGCAGCCAAGATTGGGGGGCTAGCGGGAGGACAGATACGCAGTATTTT. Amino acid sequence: CASSQDWGASGRTDTQYF.

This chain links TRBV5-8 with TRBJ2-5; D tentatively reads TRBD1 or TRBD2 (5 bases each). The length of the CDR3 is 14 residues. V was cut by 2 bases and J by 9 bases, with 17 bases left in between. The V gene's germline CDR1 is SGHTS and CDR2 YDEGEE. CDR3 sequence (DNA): TGTGCCAGCAGCTTCCGGGACGGGGCTACGGCCCAGTACTTC. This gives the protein CASSFRDGATAQYF.

CDR3 in DNA: TGCGCCGGGGAGCCTCGGACAGGGCGGAGCACTGAAGCTTTCTTT. It encodes CAGEPRTGRSTEAFF. The chain carries TRBV10-1 and TRBJ1-1; TRBD1 matches 8 bases. V lost 11 bases to trimming and J lost 4 bases; unmatched junction nucleotides: 15. CDR1 WNHNN and CDR2 SYGVQD come from the germline V gene (reference sequence). This CDR3 comprises 15 residues.

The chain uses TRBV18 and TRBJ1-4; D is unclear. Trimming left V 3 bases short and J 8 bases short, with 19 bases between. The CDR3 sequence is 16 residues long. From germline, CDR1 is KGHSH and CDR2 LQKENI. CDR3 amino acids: CASSPSMAGEGEKLFF. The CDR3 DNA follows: TGTGCCAGCTCACCCTCGATGGCAGGTGAAGGAGAAAAACTGTTTTTT.

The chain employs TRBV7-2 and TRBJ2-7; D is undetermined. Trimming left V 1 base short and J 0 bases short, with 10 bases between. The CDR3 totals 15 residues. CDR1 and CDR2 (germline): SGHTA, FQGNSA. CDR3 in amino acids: CASSLDRALSYEQYF. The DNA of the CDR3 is TGTGCCAGCAGCTTAGACCGGGCCCTCTCCTACGAGCAGTACTTC.